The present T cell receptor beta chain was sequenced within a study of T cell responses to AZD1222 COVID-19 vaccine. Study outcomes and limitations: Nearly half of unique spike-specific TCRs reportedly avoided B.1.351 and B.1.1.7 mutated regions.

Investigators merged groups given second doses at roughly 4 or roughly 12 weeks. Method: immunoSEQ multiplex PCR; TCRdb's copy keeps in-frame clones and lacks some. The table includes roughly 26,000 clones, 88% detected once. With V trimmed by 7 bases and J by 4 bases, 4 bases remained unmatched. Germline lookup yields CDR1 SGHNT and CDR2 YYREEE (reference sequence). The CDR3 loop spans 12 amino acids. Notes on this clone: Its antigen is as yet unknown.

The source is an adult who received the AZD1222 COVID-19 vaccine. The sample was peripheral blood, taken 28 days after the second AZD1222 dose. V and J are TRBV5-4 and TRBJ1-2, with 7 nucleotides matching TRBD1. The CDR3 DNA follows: TGTGCCAGCGGGAGGGGGCCCTATGGCTACACCTTC. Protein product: CASGRGPYGYTF.